Included here is one TCR beta chain sequence, with context. The V gene's germline CDR1 is LNHDA and CDR2 SQIVND (reference sequence). The CDR3 covers 13 residues. Trimming stripped 8 bases from V and 5 bases from J, with 15 bases between. This sample is part of a study of technical replicates of blood from a handful of donors. This table comes from immunoSEQ multiplex PCR, and its TCRdb copy is limited to in-frame clones, with some not included. The sample yields 70,000 or so clones, around 93% seen once. This chain links TRBV19 with TRBJ2-5; the D gene is possibly TRBD2 (6 bases). The sequence came from a human donor in good health. Sample: T cells isolated from PBMCs. CDR3 coding DNA: TGTGCCAGTTCCAGACTAGGAGGTGAGACCCAGTACTTC. Encoded protein: CASSRLGGETQYF.